The 15 T cell receptor beta chains given below trace back to one sample, sequenced in a study of CD8 T cells in ankylosing spondylitis. Whole-study results and caveats: What seemed typical of ankylosing spondylitis blood was a TCR beta motif built from about 8 highly homologous variants.

These receptors are not linked to any known antigen. TCRdb re-derived calls from the 5' RACE reads in MiXCR, one entry per CDR3 protein. Among hundreds of thousands of distinct CDR3 sequences listed, about a sixth were seen once. The material sequenced was blood, either unsorted or a sorted T cell fraction (not recorded which). These receptors were obtained from a male donor with ankylosing spondylitis.

Only a few counts were recorded for this clonotype. The chain carries TRBV12-3 or TRBV12-4 and TRBJ2-1, with D maybe TRBD1 (6 bases). V lost 5 bases to trimming and J lost 4 bases, with 24 bases between them. The CDR3 has 18 residues. As DNA, the CDR3 is TGTGCCAGCAGTCCTCAGGGTGGGGGCCATACTCTGTACAATGAGCAGTTCTTC. This translates into CASSPQGGGHTLYNEQFF.

This clonotype was observed a handful of times. The chain joins TRBV18 to TRBJ1-1, with D maybe TRBD1 (5 bases). With 3 bases removed from V and 6 bases from J, the gap between germline ends came to 14 bases. This CDR3 comprises 14 residues. Germline V gene sequence: CDR1 KGHSH, CDR2 LQKENI. The chain's CDR3 is CASSPRDGDAEAFF. The CDR3 DNA sequence: TGTGCCAGCTCACCGCGGGACGGAGACGCTGAAGCTTTCTTT.

This clonotype was recorded a few times. The genes are TRBV6-5 and TRBJ2-7, with D perhaps TRBD1 (5 bases). There are 14 residues in the CDR3. Trimming removed 0 bases from V and 3 bases from J, with 9 bases in between. Per germline, CDR1 MNHEY and CDR2 SVGAGI. The CDR3 sequence: CASSYSRVGYEQYF. CDR3 bases: TGTGCCAGCAGTTACTCCAGGGTAGGCTACGAGCAGTACTTC.

This clonotype was seen a handful of times. This chain links TRBV7-2 with TRBJ1-2, with D uncertain. The CDR3 is made up of 12 amino acids. The V gene's germline CDR1 is SGHTA and CDR2 FQGNSA. Trimming shortened V by 4 bases and J by 6 bases, and 9 bases separated the two germline ends. CDR3: CASSSPGHGYTF. In nucleotides, the CDR3 is TGTGCCAGCAGCTCCCCAGGACATGGCTACACCTTC.

The chain links TRBV25-1 to TRBJ2-7, with D uncertain. Deletions cut 1 base from V and 4 bases from J, with 2 bases between. The V gene's germline CDR1 is MGHDK and CDR2 SYGVNS. The CDR3 extends over 11 amino acids. The DNA for the CDR3 is TGTGCCAGCAGTGAATGGTACGAGCAGTACTTC. This sequence encodes CASSEWYEQYF.

This clonotype has a handful of counts. The chain has TRBV12-3 or TRBV12-4 and TRBJ1-2, with a possible D match to TRBD1 (5 bases). Deletions cut 6 bases from V and 4 bases from J, with 15 bases between. The CDR3 is made up of 14 amino acids. The CDR3 DNA is TGTGCCAGCAGCCCCACGGGGGGTGGCTATGGCTACACCTTC. This encodes CASSPTGGGYGYTF.

The chain couples TRBV18 to TRBJ2-2; weak D call: TRBD1 (5 bases). Trimming stripped 0 bases from V and 2 bases from J, with 7 bases between. Looked up from germline, CDR1 is KGHSH and CDR2 is LQKENI. The CDR3 length is 15 residues. DNA for the CDR3: TGTGCCAGCTCACCACCCAGGGCCAACACCGGGGAGCTGTTTTTT. Its protein is CASSPPRANTGELFF. The variable domain in full, with the rest retrieved from reference TRBV18 and TRBJ2-2, is NAGVMQNPRHLVRRRGQEARLRCSPMKGHSHVYWYRQLPEEGLKFMVYLQKENIIDESGMPKERFSAEFPKEGPSILRIQQVVRGDSAAYFCASSPPRANTGELFFGEGSRLTVL.

The chain carries TRBV9 and TRBJ2-1; TRBD2 aligns across 10 bases. This CDR3 contains 15 residues. J gave up 7 bases and V 0 bases, and 4 bases lay outside the gene matches. From germline, CDR1 is SGDLS and CDR2 YYNGEE. The CDR3, as DNA: TGTGCCAGCAGCGTAGAGCCTAGCGGGAGAAATGAGCAGTTCTTC. As protein: CASSVEPSGRNEQFF.

J is TRBJ2-4 and V is TRBV10-3; D possibly matches TRBD1 or TRBD2 (5 bases each). Germline V gives CDR1 ENHRY, CDR2 SYGVKD. This CDR3 has 16 residues. Trimming removed 3 bases at V and 0 bases at J, with 12 bases between. In DNA form, the CDR3 reads TGTGCCATCAGTGATGAGAGGGGAATAGCCAAAAACATTCAGTACTTC. Amino acids: CAISDERGIAKNIQYF.

About this clonotype itself: The germline gene is not matched at one end of the junction; a read error may be the cause. The V and J genes are TRBV20-1 and TRBJ2-5; TRBD1 matches at 7 bases. The CDR3 length is 13 residues. Germline CDR1 DFQATT, CDR2 SNEGSKA (reference sequence). The chain's CDR3 is CSARDRVVETQYF. CDR3 DNA sequence: TGCAGTGCTCGAGACAGGGTGGTGGAGACCCAGTACTTC.

This clonotype was observed a few times. The genes are TRBV12-3 or TRBV12-4 and TRBJ1-1; D is uncertain. With 4 bases removed from V and 2 bases from J, the gap between germline ends came to 8 bases. The length of the CDR3 is 13 residues. For the CDR3, the DNA is TGTGCCAGCAGTTCTAACGGTAACACTGAAGCTTTCTTT. It codes for CASSSNGNTEAFF.

V and J are TRBV19 and TRBJ1-2; the D gene is possibly TRBD1 (5 bases). Germline loops: CDR1 LNHDA, CDR2 SQIVND (reference sequence). Trimming took 7 bases from V and 7 from J, leaving 19 bases between them. CDR3 size: 14 residues. Written as DNA, the CDR3 is TGTGCCAGTACGTCAGGGAAGGGTATCGGTGGCTACACCTTC. Translation: CASTSGKGIGGYTF.

This clonotype appeared many times. The chain is built from TRBV6-1 and TRBJ2-3, with D unclear. Looked up from germline, CDR1 is MNHNS and CDR2 is SASEGT. Trimming took 1 base from V and 6 from J, leaving 8 bases between them. The CDR3 runs 13 residues. CDR3 sequence: CASSEGAPDTQYF. As DNA, the CDR3 is TGTGCCAGCAGTGAAGGGGCTCCCGATACGCAGTATTTT.

The gene calls are TRBV7-2 and TRBJ2-1; 9 bases match TRBD1. The CDR3 covers 17 residues. In germline, CDR1 is SGHTA, CDR2 FQGNSA. V trimming: 3 bases; J trimming: 5 bases; junction bases outside the gene matches: 11. This chain's CDR3 is CASSFTSPGQGHNEQFF. The CDR3 DNA reads TGTGCCAGCAGCTTCACCTCTCCGGGACAGGGACACAATGAGCAGTTCTTC. The variable domain in full, completed from reference TRBV7-2 and TRBJ2-1, reads GAGVSQSPSNKVTEKGKDVELRCDPISGHTALYWYRQSLGQGLEFLIYFQGNSAPDKSGLPSDRFSAERTGGSVSTLTIQRTQQEDSAVYLCASSFTSPGQGHNEQFFGPGTRLTVL.

This sequence joins TRBV20-1 and TRBJ1-6; 7 bases agree with TRBD1. With V trimmed by 3 bases and J by 13 bases, 9 bases remained unmatched. This CDR3 has 13 amino acids. Germline assignment: CDR1 DFQATT and CDR2 SNEGSKA (reference sequence). DNA of the CDR3: TGCAGTGCTAGCCGACAGGGAAACCAGCCCCTCCACTTT. It codes for CSASRQGNQPLHF.